The source of this T cell receptor (beta chain) is a study of T cell repertoires in cytomegalovirus infection. Study-wide background: Recently identified HLA-C-restricted CMV epitopes and well-studied HLA-B-restricted CMV epitopes were used by the study.

To note about this clonotype: Its antigen is not known.

Germline-derived CDR1 and CDR2 are DFQATT and SNEGSKA (reference sequence). CDR3 length: 13 amino acids. V was shortened by 3 bases and J by 0 bases, with 9 bases between the two germline ends. TCRdb called the reads again in MiXCR, with one record for every CDR3 protein. Of about 47,000 distinct CDR3 sequences listed, about 21% are singletons. The chain is built from TRBV20-1 and TRBJ2-7, with a possible D match to TRBD1 (5 bases). The sample in question was CD8+ T cells from cultured PBMCs, obtained from culture after CMV antigen stimulation. This TCR derives from a human donor in good health (CMV status not recorded). Some clones in this sample may be carry-over from other donors' samples. For the CDR3, the DNA is TGCAGTGCTAGGGGCAGGGACTCCTACGAGCAGTACTTC. Amino acid sequence: CSARGRDSYEQYF.